The clone carrying this T cell receptor (beta chain) has just a few counts. Its cognate antigen is unknown. Researchers made TCR beta libraries by using iRepertoire HTBI primers and running Arm-PCR on CDR3 regions. TCRdb ran MiXCR on the multiplex PCR reads and lists one entry per CDR3 protein. The table has more than 650,000 distinct CDR3 sequences, 25% to 35% seen once. V lost 5 bases to trimming and J lost 5 bases, with 12 bases between them. The CDR3 totals 13 residues. CDR1 and CDR2 (germline): SGHTA, FQGNSA. This record comes from a study of regulatory T cells in long-lasting Graves disease. Overall study context: The study counted Graves' disease as persistent given over 5 years of antithyroid drugs and positive TSH receptor antibodies.

Study conclusions and caveats: Persistent disease samples used TRBV28, TRBJ1-2 and TRBJ2-5 preferentially. Owing to a sample size that was small, accuracy may have been reduced.

Specified time point: persistent/refractory GD, antithyroid drugs over 5 years with positive TRAb. The TCR library used RNA extracted from PBMCs. The sequence was collected from a female donor with Graves disease. The chain combines TRBV7-2 with TRBJ1-1; D is unresolved. Material: peripheral blood mononuclear cells (PBMCs), obtained when the disease was refractory, from a patient treated with antithyroid drugs. This chain's CDR3 is CASSKNPGTEAFF. CDR3 DNA sequence: TGTGCCAGCAGCAAAAACCCGGGTACTGAAGCTTTCTTT.